A single sample gave rise to the 11 T cell receptor beta chains below, sequenced in a study of chemoradiotherapy in HPV16-positive cancers. Assay used: immunoSEQ multiplex PCR; TCRdb lists only in-frame clones, some missing. The table lists more than 15,000 clones, approximately 75% of them singletons, with over 9.5% in the top ten. Specimen collection occurred from a patient who underwent chemoradiotherapy. All receptors derive from a human donor with HPV-associated anogenital cancer.

The chain uses TRBV2 and TRBJ2-1; 16 bases are shared with TRBD2. The CDR3 runs to 17 residues. V trimming: 6 bases; J trimming: 4 bases; junction bases outside the gene matches: 6. Looked up from germline, CDR1 is SNHLY and CDR2 is FYNNEI. The CDR3 reads CASSQPGLAGGYNEQFF. CDR3 in DNA: TGTGCCAGCAGCCAACCGGGACTAGCGGGGGGGTACAATGAGCAGTTCTTC. Using reference TRBV2 and TRBJ2-1 for the parts outside the CDR3, the full variable domain is EPEVTQTPSHQVTQMGQEVILRCVPISNHLYFYWYRQILGQKVEFLVSFYNNEISEKSEIFDDQFSVERPDGSNFTLKIRSTKLEDSAMYFCASSQPGLAGGYNEQFFGPGTRLTVL.

The chain employs TRBV19 and TRBJ1-3; TRBD1 might be the D (6 bases). Germline CDR1 LNHDA, CDR2 SQIVND (reference sequence). Trimming stripped 5 bases from V and 0 bases from J, with 14 bases between. The CDR3 covers 16 residues. The DNA for the CDR3 is TGTGCCAGTAGTCGCAACACAGGGAGCTCTGGAAACACCATATATTTT. It yields the protein CASSRNTGSSGNTIYF. Drawing the rest from reference TRBV19 and TRBJ1-3, the complete variable domain is DGGITQSPKYLFRKEGQNVTLSCEQNLNHDAMYWYRQDPGQGLRLIYYSQIVNDFQKGDIAEGYSVSREKKESFPLTVTSAQKNPTAFYLCASSRNTGSSGNTIYFGEGSWLTVV.

This clone has just a few counts. V is TRBV9 and J is TRBJ2-7, with TRBD2 matching 10 bases. V lost 4 bases, J lost 0 bases, and 4 bases stayed unmatched. CDR3 length equals 15 residues. CDR1 is SGDLS, CDR2 YYNGEE, per germline. As DNA, the CDR3 is TGTGCCAGCAGCTACATAGCGGGGGGCTCCTACGAGCAGTACTTC. Translation gives CASSYIAGGSYEQYF. Together with reference TRBV9 and TRBJ2-7, the CDR3 gives the full variable domain: DSGVTQTPKHLITATGQRVTLRCSPRSGDLSVYWYQQSLDQGLQFLIQYYNGEERAKGNILERFSAQQFPDLHSELNLSSLELGDSALYFCASSYIAGGSYEQYFGPGTRLTVT.

The V gene is TRBV6-5, the J gene TRBJ2-1; D is possibly TRBD2 (6 bases). Germline CDR1 and CDR2: MNHEY and SVGAGI. With 2 bases removed from V and 9 bases from J, the gap between germline ends came to 11 bases. The CDR3 is 13 residues long. The DNA for the CDR3 is TGTGCCAGCAGTTACCAGGCGGGGTTTGAGCAGTTCTTC. The encoded protein is CASSYQAGFEQFF.

The genes are TRBV7-3 and TRBJ1-1; TRBD1 matches 7 bases. The CDR3 runs to 15 residues. CDR1 is SGHTA and CDR2 is FQGTGA in the germline V gene. The J segment lost 1 base and the V segment lost 3 bases, leaving 5 bases of the junction unmatched. The DNA of the CDR3 is TGTGCCAGCAGCTTTGGAGGGGGCCGGAACACTGAAGCTTTCTTT. Its protein is CASSFGGGRNTEAFF.

The chain joins TRBV10-3 to TRBJ2-3; no definite D call. The CDR3 is made up of 14 amino acids. The V end lost 0 bases, the J end lost 4 bases, and 8 bases lay between the germline ends. In germline, CDR1 is ENHRY, CDR2 SYGVKD. CDR3 sequence reads: CAISESLVSDTQYF. As DNA, the CDR3 is TGTGCCATCAGTGAGTCGCTAGTATCAGATACGCAGTATTTT.

This chain links TRBV7-3 with TRBJ2-1, with D perhaps TRBD1 or TRBD2 (6 bases each). The CDR3 is 16 residues long. The germline V gene encodes CDR1 SGHTA and CDR2 FQGTGA. The V gene lost 5 bases and the J gene lost 4 bases, with 18 bases spanning the gap. The CDR3 here is CASSPRRGTLYNEQFF. DNA for the CDR3: TGTGCCAGCAGCCCGAGGAGGGGGACCTTATACAATGAGCAGTTCTTC.

The chain employs TRBV9 and TRBJ2-7, with no clear D. V gave up 1 base and J gave up 0 bases, with 17 bases separating them. The germline gives CDR1 SGDLS, CDR2 YYNGEE. The CDR3 sequence is 17 residues long. CDR3 sequence reads: CASSVKDGILPSYEQYF. Written as DNA, the CDR3 is TGTGCCAGCAGCGTAAAGGACGGAATTCTTCCCTCCTACGAGCAGTACTTC.

The chain is built from TRBV19 and TRBJ2-2; 11 bases are a match to TRBD1. J was trimmed by 7 bases and V by 4 bases; bases with no gene match: 5. CDR1 and CDR2 from the germline V gene are LNHDA and SQIVND (reference sequence). CDR3 length: 15 residues. Here the CDR3 reads CASSKGQGGVGELFF. In DNA, the CDR3 is TGTGCCAGTAGTAAGGGACAGGGGGGAGTCGGGGAGCTGTTTTTT.

This sequence joins TRBV2 and TRBJ1-1, with D perhaps matching TRBD1 (6 bases). With 2 bases removed from V and 4 bases from J, the gap between germline ends came to 14 bases. This CDR3 is 15 amino acids long. In germline, CDR1 is SNHLY, CDR2 FYNNEI. The DNA of the CDR3 is TGTGCCAGCAGTGAATGGGCAGGGGCCCCCACTGAAGCTTTCTTT. It encodes CASSEWAGAPTEAFF. The whole variable domain, remainder taken from reference TRBV2 and TRBJ1-1, is EPEVTQTPSHQVTQMGQEVILRCVPISNHLYFYWYRQILGQKVEFLVSFYNNEISEKSEIFDDQFSVERPDGSNFTLKIRSTKLEDSAMYFCASSEWAGAPTEAFFGQGTRLTVV.

This chain connects TRBV2 to TRBJ2-3; D is unclear. V gave up 7 bases and J gave up 4 bases, with 9 bases separating them. The CDR3 has 12 residues. Germline V lookup: CDR1 SNHLY, CDR2 FYNNEI. CDR3 in amino acids: CASKRIADTQYF. The DNA of the CDR3 is TGTGCCAGCAAAAGGATCGCAGATACGCAGTATTTT.